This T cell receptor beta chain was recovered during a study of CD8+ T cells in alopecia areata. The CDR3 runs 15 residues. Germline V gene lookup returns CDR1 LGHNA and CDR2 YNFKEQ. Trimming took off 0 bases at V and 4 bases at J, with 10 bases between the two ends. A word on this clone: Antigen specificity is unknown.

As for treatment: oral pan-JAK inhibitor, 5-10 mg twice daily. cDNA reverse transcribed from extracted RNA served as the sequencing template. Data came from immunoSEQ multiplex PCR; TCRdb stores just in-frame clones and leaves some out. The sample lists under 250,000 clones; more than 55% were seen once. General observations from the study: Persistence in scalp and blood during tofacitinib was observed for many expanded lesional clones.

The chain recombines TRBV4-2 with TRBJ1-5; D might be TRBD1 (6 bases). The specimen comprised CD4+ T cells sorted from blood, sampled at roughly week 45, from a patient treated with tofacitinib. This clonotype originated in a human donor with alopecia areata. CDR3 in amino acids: CASSQDRTGNQPQHF. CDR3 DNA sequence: TGTGCCAGCAGCCAAGATCGTACAGGGAATCAGCCCCAGCATTTT.